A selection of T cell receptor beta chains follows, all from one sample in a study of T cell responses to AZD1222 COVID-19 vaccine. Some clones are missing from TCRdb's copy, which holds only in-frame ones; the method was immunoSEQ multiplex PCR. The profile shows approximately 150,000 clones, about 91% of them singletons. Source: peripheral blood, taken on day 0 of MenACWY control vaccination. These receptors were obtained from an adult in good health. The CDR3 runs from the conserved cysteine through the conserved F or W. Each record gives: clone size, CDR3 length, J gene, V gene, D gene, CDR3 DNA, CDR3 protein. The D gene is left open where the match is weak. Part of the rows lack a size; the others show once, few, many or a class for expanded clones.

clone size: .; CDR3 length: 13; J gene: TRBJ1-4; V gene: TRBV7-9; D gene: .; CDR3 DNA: TGTGCCAGCAGCCTAAACTTGGGGGAAAAACTGTTTTTT; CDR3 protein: CASSLNLGEKLFF
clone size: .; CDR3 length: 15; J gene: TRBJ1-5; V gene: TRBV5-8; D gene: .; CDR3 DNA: TGTGCCAGCAGCTTGACAGGGTCGAGGAATCAGCCCCAGCATTTT; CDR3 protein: CASSLTGSRNQPQHF
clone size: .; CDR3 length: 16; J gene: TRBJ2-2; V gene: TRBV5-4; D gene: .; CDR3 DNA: TGTGCCAGCAGCGACGGGGGAGGAGAGCTCACCTGGGAGCTGTTTTTT; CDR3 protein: CASSDGGGELTWELFF
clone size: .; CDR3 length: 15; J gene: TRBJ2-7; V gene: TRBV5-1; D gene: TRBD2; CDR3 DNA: TGCGCCAGCAGCTTAGGACTAGCGACACGCTACGAGCAGTACTTC; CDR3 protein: CASSLGLATRYEQYF
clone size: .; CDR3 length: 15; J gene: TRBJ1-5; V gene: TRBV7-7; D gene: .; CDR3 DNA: TGTGCTAGCAGCTTAGAATCGCAGGGACCCCAGCCCCAGCATTTT; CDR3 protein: CASSLESQGPQPQHF
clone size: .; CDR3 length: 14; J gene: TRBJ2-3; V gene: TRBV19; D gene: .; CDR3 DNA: TGTGCCAGTAGTATAGGCACAGCCACAGATACGCAGTATTTT; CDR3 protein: CASSIGTATDTQYF
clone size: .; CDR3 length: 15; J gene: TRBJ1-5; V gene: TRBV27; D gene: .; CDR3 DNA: TGTGCCAGCAGCCCCCAGGGTTTCTCGGGTCAGCCCCAGCATTTT; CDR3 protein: CASSPQGFSGQPQHF
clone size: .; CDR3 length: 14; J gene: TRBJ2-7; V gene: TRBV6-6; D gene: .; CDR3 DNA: TGTGCCAGCAGTGGCAGGGCTTCTCCCTACGAGCAGTACTTC; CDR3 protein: CASSGRASPYEQYF
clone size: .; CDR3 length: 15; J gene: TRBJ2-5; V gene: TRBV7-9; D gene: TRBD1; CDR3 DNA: TGTGCCAGCAGCTCCCGGGACAGGCCCCAAGAGACCCAGTACTTC; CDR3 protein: CASSSRDRPQETQYF
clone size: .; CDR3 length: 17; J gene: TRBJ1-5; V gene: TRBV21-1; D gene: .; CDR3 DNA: TGTGCCAGCAGCAAAGGGAGGCAGCGACAGCGGAATCAGCCCCAGCATTTT; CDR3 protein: CASSKGRQRQRNQPQHF
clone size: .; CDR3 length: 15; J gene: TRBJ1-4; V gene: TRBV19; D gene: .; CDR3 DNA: TGTGCCAGTAGTGGGAAAAGGGTAACTAATGAAAAACTGTTTTTT; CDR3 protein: CASSGKRVTNEKLFF
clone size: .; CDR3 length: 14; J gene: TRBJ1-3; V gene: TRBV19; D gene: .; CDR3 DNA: TGTGCCAGTAGTATCTCGGGATTTGGAAACACCATATATTTT; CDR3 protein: CASSISGFGNTIYF
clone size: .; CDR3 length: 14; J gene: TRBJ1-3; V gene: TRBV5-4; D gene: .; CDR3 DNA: TGTGCCAGCAGCTTGTTTTACCTTGGAAACACCATATATTTT; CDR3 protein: CASSLFYLGNTIYF
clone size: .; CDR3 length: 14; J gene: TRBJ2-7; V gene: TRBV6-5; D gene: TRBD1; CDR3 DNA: TGTGCCAGCAGTCCCGGACAGGGTTACAACGAGCAGTACTTC; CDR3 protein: CASSPGQGYNEQYF
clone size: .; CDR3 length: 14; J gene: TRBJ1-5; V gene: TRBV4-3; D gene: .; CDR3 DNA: TGCGCCAGCAGCCAAGATCCGATGGGGCAGCCCCAGCATTTT; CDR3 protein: CASSQDPMGQPQHF
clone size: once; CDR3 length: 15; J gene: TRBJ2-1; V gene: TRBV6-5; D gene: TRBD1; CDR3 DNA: TGTGCCAGCAGGCCCGGGACAGGGGGGCACAATGAGCAGTTCTTC; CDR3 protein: CASRPGTGGHNEQFF
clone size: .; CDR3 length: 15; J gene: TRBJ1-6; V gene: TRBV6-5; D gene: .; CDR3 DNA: TGTGCCAGCAGACCCAGTAGGGGGTACAATTCACCCCTCCACTTT; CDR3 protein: CASRPSRGYNSPLHF
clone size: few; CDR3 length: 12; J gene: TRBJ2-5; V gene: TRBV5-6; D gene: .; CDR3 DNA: TGTGCCAGCAGCTTAATTCAAGAGACCCAGTACTTC; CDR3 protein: CASSLIQETQYF
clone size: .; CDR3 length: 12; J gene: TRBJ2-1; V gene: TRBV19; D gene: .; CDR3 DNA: TGTGCCTCCAATGTAGGTCCGGATGAGCAGTTCTTC; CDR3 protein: CASNVGPDEQFF
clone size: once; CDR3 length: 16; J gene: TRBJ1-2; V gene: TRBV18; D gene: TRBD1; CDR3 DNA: TGTGCCAGCTCACTAAACCCGCGACAGGGCGGGAGGGGCTACACCTTC; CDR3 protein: CASSLNPRQGGRGYTF
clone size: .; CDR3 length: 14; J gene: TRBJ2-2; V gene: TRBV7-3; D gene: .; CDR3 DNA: TGTGCCAGCAGCTTAACTAGGGGCCATCAAGAGCTGTTTTTT; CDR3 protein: CASSLTRGHQELFF
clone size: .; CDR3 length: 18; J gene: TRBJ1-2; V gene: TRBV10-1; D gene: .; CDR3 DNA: TGCGCCAGCAGGATAACATTGAGGACGGTGAGTTCGTGGTATGGCTACACCTTC; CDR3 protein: CASRITLRTVSSWYGYTF
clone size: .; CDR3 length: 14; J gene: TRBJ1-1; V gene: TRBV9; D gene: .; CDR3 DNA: TGTGCCAGCAGAGCGCAGGAGCCGAACACTGAAGCTTTCTTT; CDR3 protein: CASRAQEPNTEAFF
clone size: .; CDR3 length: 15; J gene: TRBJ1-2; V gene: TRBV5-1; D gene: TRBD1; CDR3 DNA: TGCGCCAGCAGCTTGAGAACAGGGGGCGGATCTGGCTACACCTTC; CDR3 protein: CASSLRTGGGSGYTF
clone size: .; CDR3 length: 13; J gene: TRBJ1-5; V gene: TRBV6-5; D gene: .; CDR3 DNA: TGTGCCAGCAGCCGTACCCGTAATCAGCCCCAGCATTTT; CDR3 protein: CASSRTRNQPQHF
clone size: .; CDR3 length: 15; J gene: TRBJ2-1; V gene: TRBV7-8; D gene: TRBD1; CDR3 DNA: TGTGCCAGCAGCTCGACCGGGACAGGGCTTGGTGAGCAGTTCTTC; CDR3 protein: CASSSTGTGLGEQFF
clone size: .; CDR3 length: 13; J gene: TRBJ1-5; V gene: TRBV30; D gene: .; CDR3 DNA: TGTGCCTGGAGGGGGCAGGGAGTGAAGCCCCAGCATTTT; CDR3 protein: CAWRGQGVKPQHF
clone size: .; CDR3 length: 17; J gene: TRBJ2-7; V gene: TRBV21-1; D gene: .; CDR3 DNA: TGTGCCAGCATTTACCGCCTCGACCCCCAGCGGGAACACGAGCAGTACTTC; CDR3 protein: CASIYRLDPQREHEQYF
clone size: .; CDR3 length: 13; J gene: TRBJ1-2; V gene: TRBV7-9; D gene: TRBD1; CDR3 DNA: TGTGCCAGCAGCCTAACAGGGGGGCACGGCTACACCTTC; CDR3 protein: CASSLTGGHGYTF
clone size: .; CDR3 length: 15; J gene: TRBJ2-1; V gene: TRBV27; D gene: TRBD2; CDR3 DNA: TGTGCCAGCAGTTCTTTAGCGGGCGGAGACAATGAGCAGTTCTTC; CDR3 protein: CASSSLAGGDNEQFF
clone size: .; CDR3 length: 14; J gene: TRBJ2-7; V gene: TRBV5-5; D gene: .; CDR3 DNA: TGTGCCAGCAGCTTGGGACAGGTAGCCTACGAGCAGTACTTC; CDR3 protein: CASSLGQVAYEQYF
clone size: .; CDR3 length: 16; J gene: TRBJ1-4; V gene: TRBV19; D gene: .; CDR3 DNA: TGTGCCAGTAGTATAGGCGACCGACGAGGAGGCGAAAAACTGTTTTTT; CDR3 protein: CASSIGDRRGGEKLFF
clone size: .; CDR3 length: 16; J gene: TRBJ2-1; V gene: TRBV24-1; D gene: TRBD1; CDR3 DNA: TGTGCCACCAGTGGTCCGGGACAGGGGAACTACAATGAGCAGTTCTTC; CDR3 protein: CATSGPGQGNYNEQFF
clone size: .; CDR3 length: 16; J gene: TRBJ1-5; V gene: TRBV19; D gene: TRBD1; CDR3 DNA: TGTGCCAGTAGTATAGAAGGGGGCCGACTCAATCAGCCCCAGCATTTT; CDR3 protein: CASSIEGGRLNQPQHF
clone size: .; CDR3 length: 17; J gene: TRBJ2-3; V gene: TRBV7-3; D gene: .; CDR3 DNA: TGTGCCAGCAGCTTAAGGCCCGTCCGGATTGGGACAGATACGCAGTATTTT; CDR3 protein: CASSLRPVRIGTDTQYF
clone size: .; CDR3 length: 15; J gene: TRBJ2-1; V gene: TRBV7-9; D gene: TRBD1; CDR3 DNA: TGTGCCAGCAGCCTCTACGGGACAGAGAACAATGAGCAGTTCTTC; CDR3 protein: CASSLYGTENNEQFF
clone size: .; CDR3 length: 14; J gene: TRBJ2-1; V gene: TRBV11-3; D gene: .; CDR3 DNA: TGTGCCAGCACCCCCACTAGGTCCTACAATGAGCAGTTCTTC; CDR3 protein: CASTPTRSYNEQFF
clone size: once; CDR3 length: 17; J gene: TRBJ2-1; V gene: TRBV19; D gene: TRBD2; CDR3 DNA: TGTGCCAGTAGTATAGGGGGGCTAGCGGGAGTGGTGGGTGAGCAGTTCTTC; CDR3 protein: CASSIGGLAGVVGEQFF
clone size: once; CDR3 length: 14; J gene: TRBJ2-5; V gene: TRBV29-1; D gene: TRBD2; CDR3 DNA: TGCAGCGTCGTAGGACTAGCGGGCGGGGAGACCCAGTACTTC; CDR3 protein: CSVVGLAGGETQYF
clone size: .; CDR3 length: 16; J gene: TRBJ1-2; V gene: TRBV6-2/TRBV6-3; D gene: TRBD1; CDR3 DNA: TGTGCCAGCAGTCCCAGGACAGGGATCGGGGCCTATGGCTACACCTTC; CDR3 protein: CASSPRTGIGAYGYTF
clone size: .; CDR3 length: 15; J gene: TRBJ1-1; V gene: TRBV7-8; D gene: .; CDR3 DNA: TGTGCCAGCAGCTACCGGGACGGGCCAAACACTGAAGCTTTCTTT; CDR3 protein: CASSYRDGPNTEAFF
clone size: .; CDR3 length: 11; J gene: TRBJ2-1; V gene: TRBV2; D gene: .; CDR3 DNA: TGTGCCAGCATCGAGGGAGGTGAGCAGTTCTTC; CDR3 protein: CASIEGGEQFF
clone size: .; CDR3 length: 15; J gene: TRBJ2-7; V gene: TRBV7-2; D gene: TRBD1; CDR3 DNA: TGTGCCAGCAGCTTAGGGGGACAGGGGGCCTACGAGCAGTACTTC; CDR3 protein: CASSLGGQGAYEQYF
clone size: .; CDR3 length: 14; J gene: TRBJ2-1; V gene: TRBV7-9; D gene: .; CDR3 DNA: TGTGCCAGCAGCATCTCCGGGACCCAAGGGGAGCAGTTCTTC; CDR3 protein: CASSISGTQGEQFF
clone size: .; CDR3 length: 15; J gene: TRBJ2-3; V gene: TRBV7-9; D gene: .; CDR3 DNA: TGTGCCAGCAGCTTAGTCCGGGGTAGCACAGATACGCAGTATTTT; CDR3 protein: CASSLVRGSTDTQYF
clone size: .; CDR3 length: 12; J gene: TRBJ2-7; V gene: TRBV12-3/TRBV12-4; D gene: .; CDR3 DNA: TGTGCCAGCAGTTCCTTCCTCTACGAGCAGTACTTC; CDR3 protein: CASSSFLYEQYF
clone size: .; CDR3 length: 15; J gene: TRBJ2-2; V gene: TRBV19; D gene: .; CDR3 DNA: TGTGCCAGTAGACCGGGTCTCCGGAGGGCCGGGGAGCTGTTTTTT; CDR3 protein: CASRPGLRRAGELFF
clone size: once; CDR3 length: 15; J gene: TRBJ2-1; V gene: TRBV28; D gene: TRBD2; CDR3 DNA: TGTGCCAGCATACAACTAGCGGGAGGGTCGGGTGAGCAGTTCTTC; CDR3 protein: CASIQLAGGSGEQFF
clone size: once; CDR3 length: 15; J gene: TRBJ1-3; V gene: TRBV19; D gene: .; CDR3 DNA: TGTGCCAGTAGTATTGGACAGAACTCTGGAAACACCATATATTTT; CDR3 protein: CASSIGQNSGNTIYF
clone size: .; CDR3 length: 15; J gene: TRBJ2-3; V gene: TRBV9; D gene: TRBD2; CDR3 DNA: TGTGCCAGCAGCGTTAGCGGGACCGGCACAGATACGCAGTATTTT; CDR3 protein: CASSVSGTGTDTQYF
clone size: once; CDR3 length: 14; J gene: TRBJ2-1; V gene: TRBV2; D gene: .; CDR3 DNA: TGTGCCAGCAGTGAGGCGGGACCCTACAATGAGCAGTTCTTC; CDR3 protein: CASSEAGPYNEQFF
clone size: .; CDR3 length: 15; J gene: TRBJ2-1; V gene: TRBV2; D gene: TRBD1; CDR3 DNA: TGTGCCAGCAGTCCTCGGGACAGGGGGGCCTGGGAGCAGTTCTTC; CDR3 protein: CASSPRDRGAWEQFF
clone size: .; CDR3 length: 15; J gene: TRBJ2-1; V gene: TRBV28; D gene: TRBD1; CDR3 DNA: TGTGCCAGCAGTTCCTCGGGACAGGGTCGGAATGAGCAGTTCTTC; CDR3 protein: CASSSSGQGRNEQFF
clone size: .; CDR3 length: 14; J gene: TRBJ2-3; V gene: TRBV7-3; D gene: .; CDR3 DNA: TGTGCCAGCAGCTTTGGGCTAGCATCCGATACGCAGTATTTT; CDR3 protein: CASSFGLASDTQYF
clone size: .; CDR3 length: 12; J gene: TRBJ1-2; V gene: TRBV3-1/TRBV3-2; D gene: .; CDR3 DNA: TGTGCCAGCAGCCCGGGGGTCTATGGCTACACCTTC; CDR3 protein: CASSPGVYGYTF
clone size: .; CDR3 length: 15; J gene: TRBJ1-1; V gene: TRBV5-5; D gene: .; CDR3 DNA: TGTGCCAGCAGCTTAGGTGGGGGGAAGAACACTGAAGCTTTCTTT; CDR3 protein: CASSLGGGKNTEAFF
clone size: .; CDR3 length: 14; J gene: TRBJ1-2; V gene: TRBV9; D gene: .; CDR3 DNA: TGTGCCAGCAGAGAGACGGCCTCGGGCTATGGCTACACCTTC; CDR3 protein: CASRETASGYGYTF